The present entry profiles one T cell receptor (beta chain) with its context. This clonotype was observed once. The antigen it binds to is not known. No much larger clone exists at a distance of one base, and base qualities are not known. A solitary read yields weak support. CDR1 and CDR2, looked up from the germline V gene (reference sequence), are DFQATT and SNEGSKA. The CDR3 runs 17 amino acids, cysteine and phenylalanine included. Only the CDR3 DNA stays, 51 bases, in frame from base 1. Trimming removed 1 base from V and 2 bases from J, leaving 18 bases between the germline ends. The TCR beta CDR3 regions were amplified from the RNA transcripts. For the first round of RT-PCR on the TCR CDR3, the HTBI primer set was used together with the Qiagen OneStep RT-PCR kit. A second multiplex PCR round built the libraries, followed by size selection and purification. Sequencing of the libraries was done on an Illumina HiSeq2000 using paired-end 100 bp reads. In the paper's pipeline: SOAPnuke was used to process the raw data, removing reads that contained adapters or uncalled bases, had a mean Phred below 15, or lacked an exact match to the constant primer or identifier. COPE v1.2.5 was used to merge high-quality paired reads, and clonotypes were defined as unique nucleotide sequences. MiTCR v1.1 was used to align clonotypes to the IMGT TRBV, TRBD and TRBJ reference segments. Only V-J combinations with frequency above 0.0001, covering about 99% of repertoires, were analysed. The TCS score was defined as F50 (clonal expansion) divided by E x V (chaos), with BLOSUM62-based TCRdist calculated between CDR3 peptides within each V-J. Welch's t-statistics and random forest reduced roughly 500 V-J features to roughly 13, which were used in a naive Bayes classifier (R e1071). TCRdb trimmed public reads at Q25 via fastp, called clones via MiXCR and kept in-frame beta chains. All rows with the same CDR3 protein become a single entry with the most common DNA and genes. The V and J calls here are based on TCRdb, not the publication. Counted in this sample were about 270,000 distinct CDR3 sequences; approximately 20% of them appeared once. In total, the top ten clones hold around 60% of the sample.

This entry comes from a study of T cells in Graves' hyperthyroidism and ophthalmopathy (dated 2019 in TCRdb). With respect to the entire study: Peripheral blood was collected at initial diagnosis, before any treatment. TCR V-J signatures able to tell the groups apart were searched for in a discovery cohort of around 95 patients, of whom more than 40 had Graves' ophthalmopathy and around 58 had stable Graves' hyperthyroidism. An independent validation cohort of 18 to 20 hyperthyroidism patients and 17 patients who later progressed to ophthalmopathy tested prospective prediction of ophthalmopathy. The roughly 90 discovery patients were divided at random into training and test sets in a 7:3 ratio. The study also compared thyroid tissue and blood T-cell repertoires from 6 or 7 Graves' hyperthyroidism patients. After blood sampling, hyperthyroidism patients were treated with methimazole at a starting dose of 30 mg daily, and ophthalmopathy patients were treated with high-dose intravenous methylprednisolone. TCR Vbeta CDR3 sequencing of 130 to 150 peripheral blood samples (under 45 ophthalmopathy, about 74 hyperthyroidism and around 17 progressor patients) is reported in the paper. The paper's findings and limits, for the study overall: In cross-validation, a model built on a 13 V-J signature told ophthalmopathy apart from stable hyperthyroidism with approximately 91% sensitivity and approximately 81% specificity, and in testing the same model reached 80%/75%. Sample size was not statistically predetermined, and blinding of investigators to group allocation was not performed. During validation, the model predicted progression to ophthalmopathy a median of around 6 months ahead of onset, with approximately 71% sensitivity and about 75% specificity. Most expanded thyroid clonotypes (frequency above 0.001) were also found in blood, which suggests that blood repertoires may mirror thyroid immune responses.

Ophthalmopathy patients had moderately to severely active disease, Clinical Activity Score of at least 3, NOSPECS grade of at least 4, and duration under 3 months. Exclusion was applied to patients with uncontrolled infections, other autoimmune diseases, pregnancy or lactation. Diagnoses relied on clinical symptoms, serum thyroxine and TRAb, thyroid ultrasound and orbital computed tomography. Ficoll-Paque density gradient centrifugation was used to isolate PBMCs from approximately 11 ml of fresh peripheral blood. Total RNA was extracted with Trizol reagent, and quality was checked on an Agilent 2100 Bioanalyzer.

This clonotype was obtained from a man aged 25 to 40 with Graves' ophthalmopathy. Sequenced sample: blood. The sequence is built from TRBV20-1 and TRBJ2-4, with the D gene call left open. CDR3 protein: CSARGILSELTKNIQYF. The DNA sequence is given as TGCAGTGCTAGAGGTATACTGTCGGAATTGACCAAAAACATTCAGTACTTC.